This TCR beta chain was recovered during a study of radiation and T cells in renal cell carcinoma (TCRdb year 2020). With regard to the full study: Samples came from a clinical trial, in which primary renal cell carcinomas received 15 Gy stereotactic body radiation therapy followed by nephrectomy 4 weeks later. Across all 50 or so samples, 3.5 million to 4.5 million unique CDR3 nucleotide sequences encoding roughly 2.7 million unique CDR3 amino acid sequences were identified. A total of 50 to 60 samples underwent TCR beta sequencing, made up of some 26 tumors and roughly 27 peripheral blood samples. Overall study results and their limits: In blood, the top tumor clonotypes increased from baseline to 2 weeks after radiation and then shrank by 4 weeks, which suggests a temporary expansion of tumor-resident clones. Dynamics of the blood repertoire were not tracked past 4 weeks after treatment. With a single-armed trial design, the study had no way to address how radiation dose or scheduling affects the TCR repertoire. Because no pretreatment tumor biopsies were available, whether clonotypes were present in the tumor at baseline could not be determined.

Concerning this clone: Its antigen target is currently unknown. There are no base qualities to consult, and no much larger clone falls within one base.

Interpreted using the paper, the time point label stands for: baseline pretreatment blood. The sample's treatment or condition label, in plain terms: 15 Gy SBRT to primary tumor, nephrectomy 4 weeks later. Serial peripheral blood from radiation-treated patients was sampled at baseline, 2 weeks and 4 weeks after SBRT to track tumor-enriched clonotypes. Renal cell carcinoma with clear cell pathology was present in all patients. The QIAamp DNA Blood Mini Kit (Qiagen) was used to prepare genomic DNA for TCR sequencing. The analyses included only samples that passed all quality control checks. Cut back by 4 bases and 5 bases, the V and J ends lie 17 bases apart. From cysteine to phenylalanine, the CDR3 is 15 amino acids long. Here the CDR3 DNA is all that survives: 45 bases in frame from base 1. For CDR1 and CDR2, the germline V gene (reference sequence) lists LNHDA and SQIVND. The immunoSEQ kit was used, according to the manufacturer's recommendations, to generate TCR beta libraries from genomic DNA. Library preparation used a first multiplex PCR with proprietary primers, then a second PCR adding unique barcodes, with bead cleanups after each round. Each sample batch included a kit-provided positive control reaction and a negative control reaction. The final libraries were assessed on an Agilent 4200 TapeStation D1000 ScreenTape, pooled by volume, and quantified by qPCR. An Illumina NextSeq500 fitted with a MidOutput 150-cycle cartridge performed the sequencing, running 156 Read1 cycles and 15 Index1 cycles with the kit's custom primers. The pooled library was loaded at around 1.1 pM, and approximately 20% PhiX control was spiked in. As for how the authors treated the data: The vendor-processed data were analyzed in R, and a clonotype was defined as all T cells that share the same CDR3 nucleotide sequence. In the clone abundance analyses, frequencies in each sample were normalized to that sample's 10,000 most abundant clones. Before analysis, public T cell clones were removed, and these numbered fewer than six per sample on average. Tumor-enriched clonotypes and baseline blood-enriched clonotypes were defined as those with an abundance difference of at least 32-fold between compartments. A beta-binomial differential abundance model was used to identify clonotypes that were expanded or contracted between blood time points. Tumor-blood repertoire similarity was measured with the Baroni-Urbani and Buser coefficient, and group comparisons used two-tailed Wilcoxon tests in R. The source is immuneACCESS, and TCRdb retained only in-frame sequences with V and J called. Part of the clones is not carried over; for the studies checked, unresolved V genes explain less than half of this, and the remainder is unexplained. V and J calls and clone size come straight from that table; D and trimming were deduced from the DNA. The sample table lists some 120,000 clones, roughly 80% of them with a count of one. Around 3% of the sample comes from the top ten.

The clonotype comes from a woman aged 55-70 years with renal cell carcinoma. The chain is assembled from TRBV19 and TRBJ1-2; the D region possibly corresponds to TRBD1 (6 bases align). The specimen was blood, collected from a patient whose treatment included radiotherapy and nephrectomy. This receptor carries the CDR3 CASSKGQGMGYGYTF. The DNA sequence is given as TGTGCCAGTAGTAAAGGGCAGGGGATGGGATATGGCTACACCTTC.